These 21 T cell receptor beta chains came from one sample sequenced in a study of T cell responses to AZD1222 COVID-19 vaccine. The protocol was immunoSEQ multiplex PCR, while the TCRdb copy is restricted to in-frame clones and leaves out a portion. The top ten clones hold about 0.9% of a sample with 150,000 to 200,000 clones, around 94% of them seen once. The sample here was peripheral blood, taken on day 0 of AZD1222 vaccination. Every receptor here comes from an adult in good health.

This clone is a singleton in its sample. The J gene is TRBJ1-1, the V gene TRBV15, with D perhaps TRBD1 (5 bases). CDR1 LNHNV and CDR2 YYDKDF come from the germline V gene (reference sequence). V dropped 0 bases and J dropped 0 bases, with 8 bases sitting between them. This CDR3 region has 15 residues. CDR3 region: CATSRDPGLNTEAFF. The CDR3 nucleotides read TGTGCCACCAGCAGAGACCCAGGGCTGAACACTGAAGCTTTCTTT.

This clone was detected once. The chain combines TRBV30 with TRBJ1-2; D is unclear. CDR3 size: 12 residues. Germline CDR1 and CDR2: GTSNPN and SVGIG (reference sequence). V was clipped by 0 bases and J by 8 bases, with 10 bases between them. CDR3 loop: CAWSVAVAGYTF. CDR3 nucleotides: TGTGCCTGGAGTGTGGCCGTGGCGGGCTACACCTTC.

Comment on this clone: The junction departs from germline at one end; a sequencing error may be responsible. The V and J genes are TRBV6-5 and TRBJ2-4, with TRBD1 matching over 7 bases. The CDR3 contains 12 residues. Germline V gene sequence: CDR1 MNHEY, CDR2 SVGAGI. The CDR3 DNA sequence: TGTGCCAGCACCTTCTTTCGGGGACAGCTCCACTTC. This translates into CASTFFRGQLHF.

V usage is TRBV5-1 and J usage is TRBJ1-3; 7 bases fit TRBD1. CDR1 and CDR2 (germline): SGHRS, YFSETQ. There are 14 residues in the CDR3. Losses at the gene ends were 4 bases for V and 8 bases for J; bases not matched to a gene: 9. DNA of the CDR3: TGCGCCAGCAGCCTAGGACAGGTTGGGGACACCATATATTTT. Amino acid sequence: CASSLGQVGDTIYF.

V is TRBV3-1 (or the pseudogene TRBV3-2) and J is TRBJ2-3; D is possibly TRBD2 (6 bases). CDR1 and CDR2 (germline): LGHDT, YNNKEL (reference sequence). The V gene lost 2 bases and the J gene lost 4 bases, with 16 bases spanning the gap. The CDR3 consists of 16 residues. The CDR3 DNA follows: TGTGCCAGCAGCCAATCTGGCGCGGGGCCCGCAGATACGCAGTATTTT. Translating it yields CASSQSGAGPADTQYF.

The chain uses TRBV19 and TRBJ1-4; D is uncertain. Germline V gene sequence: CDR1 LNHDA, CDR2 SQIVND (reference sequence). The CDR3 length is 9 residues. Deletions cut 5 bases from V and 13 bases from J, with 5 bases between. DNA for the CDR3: TGTGCCAGTAGTCGTGGACTGTTTTTT. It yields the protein CASSRGLFF.

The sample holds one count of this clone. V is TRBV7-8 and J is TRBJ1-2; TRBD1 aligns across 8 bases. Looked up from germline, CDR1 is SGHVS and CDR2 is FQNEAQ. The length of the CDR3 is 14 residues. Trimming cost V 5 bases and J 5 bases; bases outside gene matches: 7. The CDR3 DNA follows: TGTGCCAGCAGCCTGACAGGGGCTGATTATGGCTACACCTTC. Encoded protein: CASSLTGADYGYTF.

CDR3 loop: CASSLGSNRAYGYTF. The CDR3 coding sequence is TGTGCCAGCAGCTTAGGCTCGAACAGGGCCTATGGCTACACCTTC. This chain uses TRBV7-9 with TRBJ1-2; possible D gene TRBD1, 6 bases. In germline, CDR1 is SEHNR, CDR2 FQNEAQ (reference sequence). The CDR3 is 15 amino acids. Trimming pared 1 base from V and 4 bases from J, leaving 13 bases between.

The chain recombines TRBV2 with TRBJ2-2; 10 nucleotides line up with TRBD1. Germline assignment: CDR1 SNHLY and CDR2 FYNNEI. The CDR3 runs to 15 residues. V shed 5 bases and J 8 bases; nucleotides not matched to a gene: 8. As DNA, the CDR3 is TGTGCCAGCAGTACCTGGGGACAGGGGTCGGGGGAGCTGTTTTTT. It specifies CASSTWGQGSGELFF.

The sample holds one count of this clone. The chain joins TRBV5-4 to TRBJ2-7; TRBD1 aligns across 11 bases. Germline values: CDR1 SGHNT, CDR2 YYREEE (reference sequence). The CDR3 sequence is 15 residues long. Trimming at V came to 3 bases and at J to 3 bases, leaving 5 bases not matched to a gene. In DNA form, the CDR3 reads TGTGCCAGCAGCTCCGGGACAGGGGGACACTACGAGCAGTACTTC. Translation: CASSSGTGGHYEQYF. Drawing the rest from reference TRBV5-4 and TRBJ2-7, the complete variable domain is ETGVTQSPTHLIKTRGQQVTLRCSSQSGHNTVSWYQQALGQGPQFIFQYYREEENGRGNFPPRFSGLQFPNYSSELNVNALELDDSALYLCASSSGTGGHYEQYFGPGTRLTVT.

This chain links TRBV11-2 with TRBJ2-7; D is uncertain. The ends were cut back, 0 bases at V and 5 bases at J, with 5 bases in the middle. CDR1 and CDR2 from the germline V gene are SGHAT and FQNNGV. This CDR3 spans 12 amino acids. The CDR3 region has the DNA TGTGCCAGCAGCTTAGACTCACACGAGCAGTACTTC. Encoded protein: CASSLDSHEQYF.

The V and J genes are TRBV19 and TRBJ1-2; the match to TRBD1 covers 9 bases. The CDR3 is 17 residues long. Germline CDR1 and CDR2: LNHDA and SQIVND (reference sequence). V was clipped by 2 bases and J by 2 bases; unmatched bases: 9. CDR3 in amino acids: CASSIQGTGTGNYGYTF. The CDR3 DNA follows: TGTGCCAGTAGTATACAAGGTACCGGGACAGGGAACTATGGCTACACCTTC.

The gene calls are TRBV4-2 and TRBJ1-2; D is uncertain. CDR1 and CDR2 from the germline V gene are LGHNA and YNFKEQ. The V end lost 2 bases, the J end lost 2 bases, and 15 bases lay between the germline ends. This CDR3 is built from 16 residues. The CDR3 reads CASSQTYTKPNYGYTF. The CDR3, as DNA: TGTGCCAGCAGCCAAACTTACACAAAACCAAACTATGGCTACACCTTC.

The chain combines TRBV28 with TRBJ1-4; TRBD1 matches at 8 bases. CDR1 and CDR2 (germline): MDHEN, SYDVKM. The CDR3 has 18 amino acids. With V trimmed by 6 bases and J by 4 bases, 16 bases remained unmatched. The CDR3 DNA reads TGTGCCAGCAGCGTGGAGACAGGGGCACCCTCAGTTAATGAAAAACTGTTTTTT. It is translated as CASSVETGAPSVNEKLFF.

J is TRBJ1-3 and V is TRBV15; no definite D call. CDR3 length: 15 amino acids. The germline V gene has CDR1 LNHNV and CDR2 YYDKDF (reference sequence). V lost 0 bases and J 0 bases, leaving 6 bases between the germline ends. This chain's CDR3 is CATSRDRSSGNTIYF. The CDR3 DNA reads TGTGCCACCAGCAGAGACAGGAGCTCTGGAAACACCATATATTTT.

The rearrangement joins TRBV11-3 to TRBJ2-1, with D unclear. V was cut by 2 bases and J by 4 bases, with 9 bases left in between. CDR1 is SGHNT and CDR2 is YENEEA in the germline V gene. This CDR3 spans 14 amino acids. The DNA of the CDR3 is TGTGCCAGCAGCTTAAACTCAGGATACAATGAGCAGTTCTTC. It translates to CASSLNSGYNEQFF.

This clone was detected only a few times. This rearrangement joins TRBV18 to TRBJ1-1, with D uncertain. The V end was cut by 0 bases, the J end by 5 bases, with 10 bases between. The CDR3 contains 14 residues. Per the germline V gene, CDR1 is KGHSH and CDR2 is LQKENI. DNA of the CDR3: TGTGCCAGCTCACCACCGAATTGGTTAACTGAAGCTTTCTTT. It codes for CASSPPNWLTEAFF.

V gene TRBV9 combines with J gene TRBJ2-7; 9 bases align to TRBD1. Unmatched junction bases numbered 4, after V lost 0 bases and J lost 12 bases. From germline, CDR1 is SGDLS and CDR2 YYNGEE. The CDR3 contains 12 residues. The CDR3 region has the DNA TGTGCCAGCAGCGTAGGGGACAGGGCTTTGTACTTC. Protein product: CASSVGDRALYF.

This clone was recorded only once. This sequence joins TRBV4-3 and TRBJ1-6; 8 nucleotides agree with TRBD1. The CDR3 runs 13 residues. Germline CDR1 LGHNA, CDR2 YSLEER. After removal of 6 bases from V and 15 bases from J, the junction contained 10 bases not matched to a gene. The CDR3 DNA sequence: TGCGCCAGCAGAGGGACAGGCCAACCGAACCTCCACTTT. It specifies CASRGTGQPNLHF.

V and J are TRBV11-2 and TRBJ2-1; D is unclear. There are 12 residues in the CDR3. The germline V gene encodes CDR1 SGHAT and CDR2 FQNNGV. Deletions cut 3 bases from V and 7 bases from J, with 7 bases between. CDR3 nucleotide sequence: TGTGCCAGCAGCTTTGGTGGGAATGAGCAGTTCTTC. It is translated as CASSFGGNEQFF. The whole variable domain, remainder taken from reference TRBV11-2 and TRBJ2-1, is EAGVAQSPRYKIIEKRQSVAFWCNPISGHATLYWYQQILGQGPKLLIQFQNNGVVDDSQLPKDRFSAERLKGVDSTLKIQPAKLEDSAVYLCASSFGGNEQFFGPGTRLTVL.

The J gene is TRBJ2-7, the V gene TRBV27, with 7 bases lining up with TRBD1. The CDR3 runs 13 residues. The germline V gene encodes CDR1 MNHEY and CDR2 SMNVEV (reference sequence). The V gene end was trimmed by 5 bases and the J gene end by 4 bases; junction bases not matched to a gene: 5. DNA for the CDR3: TGTGCCAGCAGTCGGGACAGCCCTTACGAGCAGTACTTC. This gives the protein CASSRDSPYEQYF.